These 4 T cell receptor beta chains were sequenced from one sample in a study of T cell responses to AZD1222 COVID-19 vaccine. The assay was immunoSEQ multiplex PCR, and TCRdb's table has in-frame clones only and misses some. The profile shows under 130,000 clones, 91% of them singletons. The sequences come from peripheral blood, collected on day 0 of AZD1222 vaccination. These receptor sequences come from an adult in good health.

The genes are TRBV28 and TRBJ1-3, with D possibly matching TRBD1 (6 bases). With 6 bases removed from V and 4 bases from J, the gap between germline ends came to 16 bases. This CDR3 is 15 amino acids long. Germline V gene sequence: CDR1 MDHEN, CDR2 SYDVKM. The CDR3 DNA sequence: TGTGCCAGCAGCTCACGATCTAGGGGGGGAAACACCATATATTTT. Protein: CASSSRSRGGNTIYF.

The gene calls are TRBV7-7 and TRBJ2-2, with 9 nucleotides matching TRBD2. This CDR3 is built from 16 residues. Germline V gene data show CDR1 as SSHAT and CDR2 as FNYEAQ (reference sequence). V lost 3 bases and J lost 4; bases outside the gene matches: 6. The CDR3 DNA reads TGTGCCAGCAGCTTGGAACTAGCGGGTTTCACCGGGGAGCTGTTTTTT. Translation gives CASSLELAGFTGELFF.

The V gene is TRBV6-5, the J gene TRBJ2-7, with a tentative D call TRBD1 (5 bases). CDR1 MNHEY and CDR2 SVGAGI come from the germline V gene. The CDR3 totals 16 residues. Trimming pared 0 bases from V and 2 bases from J, leaving 14 bases between. CDR3 nucleotides: TGTGCCAGCAGTTACTCTTCTCGACAGACAACCTACGAGCAGTACTTC. Translating it yields CASSYSSRQTTYEQYF.

Of note for this clone: Other nucleotide sequences from this sample produce the same CDR3. The V and J genes are TRBV18 and TRBJ1-6; 9 nucleotides align to TRBD1. Germline CDR1 KGHSH, CDR2 LQKENI. Trimming removed 4 bases from V and 7 bases from J; junction bases left unmatched: 2. There are 14 residues in the CDR3. The CDR3 DNA reads TGTGCCAGCTCACGGGACAGGGAAAATTCACCCCTCCACTTT. Translating it yields CASSRDRENSPLHF.